A selection of T cell receptor beta chains follows, all from one sample in a study of blood T cells in healthy people across ages. TCRdb called the 5' RACE reads again in MiXCR, with one record for every CDR3 protein. The sample contains approximately 800,000 distinct CDR3 sequences, 62% of which appear only once. The sequenced sample was blood. The receptors originated from a young man in good health. Each CDR3 is given with its conserved first and last residue.

V gene | CDR3 protein
TRBV4-1 | CASLLDQTGDTQYF
TRBV11-3 | CASSLVSGQGLLNEQFF
TRBV12-3/TRBV12-4 | CASSRTGAGELFF
TRBV11-2 | CASSSTTGRSGANVLTF
TRBV7-9 | CASSPLIPSRGPYEQYF
TRBV7-6 | CATTPGVTTGELFF
TRBV4-2 | CASSQEGAGMAEAFF
TRBV20-1 | CSARVRVGATDTQYF
TRBV7-2 | CASSFTRGFYNEQFF
TRBV20-1 | CSARPNWGANVLTF
TRBV20-1 | CSARDDTPWDNEQFF
TRBV27 | CASSWDSDNSPLHF
TRBV20-1 | CSARGQPGGTDTQYF
TRBV30 | CAWSRQGARGYTF
TRBV28 | CASSPTDGAQAYGYTF
TRBV7-9 | CASSVGTVVEQYF
TRBV29-1 | CSVADEPQETQYF
TRBV7-8 | CASSPAGGYGYTF
TRBV10-3 | CAITDGYGYTF
TRBV10-3 | CAISQTSGPYDKQFF
TRBV3-1 | CASSLFRSSSYNEQFF
TRBV6-5 | CASSYVAGARLYEQYF
TRBV12-3/TRBV12-4 | CASSLLRQGIGEQYF
TRBV10-3 | CAIIPEGEGGELFF
TRBV12-3/TRBV12-4 | CASRRQLAYEQYF
TRBV5-1 | CASSLEAGPRGELFF
TRBV27 | CASSPQRSSEETQYF
TRBV29-1 | CSVSRNRDSYEQYF
TRBV10-3 | CAIKSDRVYEQYF
TRBV6-5 | CASSYRDAYNEQFF
TRBV28 | CASSPSQDRVQETQYF
TRBV28 | CASYGLAGGTYNEQFF